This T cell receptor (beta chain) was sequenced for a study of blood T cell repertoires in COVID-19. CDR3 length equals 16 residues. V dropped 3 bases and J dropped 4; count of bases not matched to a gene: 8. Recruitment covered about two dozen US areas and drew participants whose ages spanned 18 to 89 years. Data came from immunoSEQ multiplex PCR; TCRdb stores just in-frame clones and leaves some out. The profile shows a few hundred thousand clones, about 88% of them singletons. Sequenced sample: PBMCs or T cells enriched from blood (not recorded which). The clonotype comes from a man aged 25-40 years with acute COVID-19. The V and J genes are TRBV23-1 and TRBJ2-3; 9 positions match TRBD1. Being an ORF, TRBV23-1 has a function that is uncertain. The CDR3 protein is CASSHPGTGLADTQYF. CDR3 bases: TGCGCCAGCAGTCACCCCGGGACAGGGTTGGCAGATACGCAGTATTTT.